A selection of T cell receptor beta chains follows, all from one sample in a study of shared clonotypes between healthy human individuals. Assay used: immunoSEQ multiplex PCR; TCRdb lists only in-frame clones, some missing. The sample gives 1.6 million or so clones, about 96% of which show up once; approximately 1.1% is in the top ten. Sequencing input: naive CD4+ T cells sorted from blood. These receptors were taken from a young man in good health. CDR3s include the opening cysteine and the closing phenylalanine or tryptophan. Fields, in order: CDR3 protein, CDR3 DNA, D gene, V gene, J gene, clone size. The D gene is left open where the match is weak. The size field is filled for only some rows; it gives once, few, many or a size class.

CASSVALAGEETQYF	TGTGCCAGCAGCGTAGCTCTAGCGGGAGAAGAGACCCAGTACTTC	TRBD2	TRBV9	TRBJ2-5	.
CASSPPRGVNTGELFF	TGTGCCAGCAGTCCCCCCAGAGGGGTGAACACCGGGGAGCTGTTTTTT	.	TRBV28	TRBJ2-2	.
CASRTRQGRSEAFF	TGTGCCAGCAGAACCAGGCAGGGTCGGTCTGAAGCTTTCTTT	.	TRBV6-5	TRBJ1-1	.
CASSLYPWTANYGYTF	TGTGCCAGCAGTTTATACCCCTGGACGGCCAACTATGGCTACACCTTC	.	TRBV28	TRBJ1-2	once
CASSLAIAGAGRGEQYF	TGTGCCAGCAGCTTAGCGATAGCAGGGGCTGGTCGCGGCGAGCAGTACTTC	.	TRBV7-2	TRBJ2-7	.
CASSLQAGGYTF	TGTGCCAGCTCACTTCAGGCGGGTGGCTACACCTTC	.	TRBV18	TRBJ1-2	.
CASSKSGPTGELFF	TGTGCTAGCAGCAAATCTGGACCCACCGGGGAGCTGTTTTTT	.	TRBV7-7	TRBJ2-2	.
CSVLKSYEQYF	TGCAGCGTCTTGAAGTCGTACGAGCAGTACTTC	.	TRBV29-1	TRBJ2-7	.
CASTETTDRARGYTF	TGTGCCAGCACCGAGACGACCGACAGGGCACGTGGCTACACCTTC	TRBD1	TRBV6-6	TRBJ1-2	.
CASSLEVGVAGGGDTQYF	TGTGCCAGCAGCTTAGAGGTCGGAGTAGCGGGAGGGGGGGATACGCAGTATTTT	TRBD2	TRBV7-2	TRBJ2-3	.
CSASSGIGEQYF	TGCAGCGCGAGTAGCGGGATTGGCGAGCAGTACTTC	TRBD2	TRBV29-1	TRBJ2-7	once
CASSGSPNTEAFF	TGTGCCAGCAGTGGCTCACCGAACACTGAAGCTTTCTTT	.	TRBV28	TRBJ1-1	.
CASSQVLAHEQYF	TGCGCCAGCAGCCAAGTCCTAGCCCACGAGCAGTACTTC	.	TRBV4-1	TRBJ2-7	.
CASRGLDSTTDTQYF	TGTGCCAGCAGGGGCCTGGACAGCACCACAGATACGCAGTATTTT	.	TRBV28	TRBJ2-3	.
CASSLTGQGSTDTQYF	TGTGCCAGCAGTTTAACCGGACAGGGGAGCACAGATACGCAGTATTTT	TRBD1	TRBV28	TRBJ2-3	.
CASSLSRDWGGYTF	TGTGCCAGCAGCTTAAGCAGGGACTGGGGAGGCTACACCTTC	.	TRBV11-2	TRBJ1-2	.
CASDGSHEQYF	TGCGCCAGCGACGGGTCCCACGAGCAGTACTTC	.	TRBV10-1	TRBJ2-7	.
CASSTRGFQETQYF	TGCGCCAGCAGCACCCGGGGATTCCAAGAGACCCAGTACTTC	.	TRBV5-1	TRBJ2-5	once
CASRIYGNYGYTF	TGTGCCAGCAGGATATATGGTAACTATGGCTACACCTTC	.	TRBV2	TRBJ1-2	.
CASSYPPQPQHF	TGTGCCAGCAGTTACCCCCCTCAGCCCCAGCATTTT	.	TRBV28	TRBJ1-5	.
CASSIDYGYEQYF	TGCGCCAGCAGCATAGACTACGGCTACGAGCAGTACTTC	.	TRBV5-1	TRBJ2-7	.
CASSLGVRDSTGELFF	TGTGCCAGCAGCTTAGGGGTCAGGGATAGCACCGGGGAGCTGTTTTTT	.	TRBV11-3	TRBJ2-2	.
CASSLSLGTESSGELFF	TGTGCCAGCAGCTTAAGTCTTGGGACAGAATCGTCCGGGGAGCTGTTTTTT	TRBD1	TRBV11-3	TRBJ2-2	.
CASSVGPYTNNEQFF	TGTGCCAGCAGTGTGGGACCATACACAAACAATGAGCAGTTCTTC	.	TRBV2	TRBJ2-1	.
CASSPDLNTEAFF	TGTGCCAGCTCACCAGACTTAAACACTGAAGCTTTCTTT	.	TRBV18	TRBJ1-1	.
CASSFPYQETDTQYF	TGCGCCAGCAGCTTCCCCTATCAGGAAACAGATACGCAGTATTTT	.	TRBV5-1	TRBJ2-3	.
CASSMLRITGNQPQHF	TGTGCCAGTAGTATGTTGAGAATTACTGGCAATCAGCCCCAGCATTTT	.	TRBV19	TRBJ1-5	.
CAWSYHTGGGETQYF	TGTGCCTGGAGTTACCACACCGGTGGGGGGGAGACCCAGTACTTC	.	TRBV30	TRBJ2-5	.
CASSLGLGTPKTEAFF	TGCGCCAGCAGCTTGGGCTTGGGGACTCCGAAGACTGAAGCTTTCTTT	.	TRBV5-1	TRBJ1-1	.
CASRPAPRTSQHF	TGTGCCAGCAGGCCGGCGCCTCGAACGTCCCAGCATTTT	.	TRBV2	TRBJ1-5	once
CAWARDRGQETQYF	TGTGCCTGGGCTCGGGACAGGGGGCAAGAGACCCAGTACTTC	TRBD1	TRBV30	TRBJ2-5	.
CASSGEGRYNEQFF	TGTGCCAGCAGCGGGGAGGGCCGGTACAATGAGCAGTTCTTC	TRBD2	TRBV9	TRBJ2-1	.
CASSIVQGPQHF	TGTGCCAGTAGTATAGTACAGGGACCCCAGCATTTT	.	TRBV19	TRBJ1-5	.
CASSLVLDSYNEQFF	TGTGCCAGCAGCTTAGTGTTAGACTCCTACAATGAGCAGTTCTTC	.	TRBV7-2	TRBJ2-1	.
CASSSLSGYEQYF	TGTGCCAGCAGTTCCCTTAGCGGGTACGAGCAGTACTTC	TRBD2	TRBV28	TRBJ2-7	.
CASSELTGRSAETQYF	TGTGCCAGCAGTGAACTGACAGGGAGGAGCGCAGAGACCCAGTACTTC	.	TRBV2	TRBJ2-5	.
CASSARQWFGNQPQHF	TGTGCCAGCAGCGCCCGACAGTGGTTTGGAAATCAGCCCCAGCATTTT	.	TRBV13	TRBJ1-5	.
CASRSALAGFNGYTF	TGTGCCAGCAGATCTGCCCTCGCGGGTTTCAATGGCTACACCTTC	.	TRBV7-9	TRBJ1-2	.
CASSVGYNEQFF	TGTGCCAGCAGCGTGGGATACAATGAGCAGTTCTTC	.	TRBV9	TRBJ2-1	.
CASSLFTGELFF	TGTGCCAGCAGCTTATTTACCGGGGAGCTGTTTTTT	.	TRBV11-2	TRBJ2-2	.
CASSTRTSGGPYEQYF	TGTGCCAGCAGTACAAGAACTAGCGGGGGACCCTACGAGCAGTACTTC	TRBD2	TRBV27	TRBJ2-7	.
CASSQVGQAGELFF	TGTGCCAGCAGCCAAGTGGGACAGGCCGGGGAGCTGTTTTTT	TRBD1	TRBV4-2	TRBJ2-2	.
CASNRRQGAGTEAFF	TGTGCCAGCAATCGACGCCAGGGGGCGGGCACTGAAGCTTTCTTT	TRBD1	TRBV6-6	TRBJ1-1	.
CASSRQGTESYEQYF	TGTGCCAGCAGCAGACAGGGGACGGAGTCCTACGAGCAGTACTTC	.	TRBV21-1	TRBJ2-7	.
CATSRDHTGELFF	TGTGCCACCAGCAGAGATCACACCGGGGAGCTGTTTTTT	.	TRBV15	TRBJ2-2	.
CASSEALVGVYVKNIQYF	TGTGCCAGCAGTGAAGCGCTGGTGGGTGTCTATGTCAAAAACATTCAGTACTTC	.	TRBV2	TRBJ2-4	once